This TCR beta chain derives from a study of CD8 T cells in Susac syndrome. Sequencing of TCR beta was performed on blood CD8+ and CD4+ T cells. The multiple sclerosis controls, all treatment-naive patients, had relapsing-remitting disease that was stable or active. TEMRA cells were enriched by FACS, and CD4+ and CD8+ T cells were negatively isolated. Random-hexamer reverse transcription was applied to about 0.5 to 1 ug RNA. immunoSEQ multiplex PCR amplified TCR beta CDR3 across 54 Vbeta, 13 Jbeta. MiXCR, run by TCRdb on the immunoSEQ multiplex PCR reads, gives a single entry per CDR3 protein. Here the sample spans some 130,000 distinct CDR3 sequences, approximately 90% being singletons. The germline V gene has CDR1 MDHEN and CDR2 SYDVKM. The CDR3 is made up of 15 amino acids. Trimming cost V 7 bases and J 8 bases; bases outside gene matches: 15.

The sample was CD8+ T cells from PBMCs. The V and J genes are TRBV28 and TRBJ2-3; 7 nucleotides align to TRBD2. This clonotype originated in a human donor with multiple sclerosis. CDR3 DNA sequence: TGTGCCAGCAACAGAGGGGTGGGACTATCACTTACGCAGTATTTT. Its translation is CASNRGVGLSLTQYF.